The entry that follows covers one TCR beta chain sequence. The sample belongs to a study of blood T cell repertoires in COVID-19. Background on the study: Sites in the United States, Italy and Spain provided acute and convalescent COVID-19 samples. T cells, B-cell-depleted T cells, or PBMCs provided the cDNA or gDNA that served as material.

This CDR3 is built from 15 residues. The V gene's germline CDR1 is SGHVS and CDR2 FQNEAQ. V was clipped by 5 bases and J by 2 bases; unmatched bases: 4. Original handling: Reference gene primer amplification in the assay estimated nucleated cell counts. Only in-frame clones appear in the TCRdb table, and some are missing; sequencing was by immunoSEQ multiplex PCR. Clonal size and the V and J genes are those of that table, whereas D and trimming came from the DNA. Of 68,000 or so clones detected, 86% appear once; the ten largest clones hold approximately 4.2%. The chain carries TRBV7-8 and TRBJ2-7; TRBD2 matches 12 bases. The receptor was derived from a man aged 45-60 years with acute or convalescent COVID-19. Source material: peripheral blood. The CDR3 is CASSPRLAGAYEQYF. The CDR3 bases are TGTGCCAGCAGCCCGCGACTAGCGGGAGCCTACGAGCAGTACTTC.